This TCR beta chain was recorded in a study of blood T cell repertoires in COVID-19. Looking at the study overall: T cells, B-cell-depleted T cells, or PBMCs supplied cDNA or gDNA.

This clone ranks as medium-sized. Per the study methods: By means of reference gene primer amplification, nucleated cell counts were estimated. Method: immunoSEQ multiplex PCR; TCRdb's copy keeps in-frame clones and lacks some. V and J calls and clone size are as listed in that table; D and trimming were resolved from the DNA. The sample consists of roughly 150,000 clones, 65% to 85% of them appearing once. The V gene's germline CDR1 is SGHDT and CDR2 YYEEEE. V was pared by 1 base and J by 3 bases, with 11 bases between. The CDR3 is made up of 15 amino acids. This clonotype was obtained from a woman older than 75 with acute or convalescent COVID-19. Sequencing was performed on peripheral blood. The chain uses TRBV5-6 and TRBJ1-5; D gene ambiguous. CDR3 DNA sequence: TGTGCCAGCAGCTTGACGGTCGCTCCCAATCAGCCCCAGCATTTT. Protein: CASSLTVAPNQPQHF.